These 21 T cell receptor beta chains share one sample of origin, sequenced in a study of technical replicates of blood from a few donors. The method was immunoSEQ multiplex PCR; TCRdb's version includes in-frame clones alone and lacks a portion of them. Of about 72,000 clones listed, roughly 95% were seen once; the top ten hold 0.24%. The sequenced sample consisted of T cells isolated from PBMCs. The receptors stem from a human donor in good health.

The chain has TRBV18 and TRBJ2-2; a weak D match, TRBD2 (5 bases). Trimming pared 4 bases from V and 5 bases from J, leaving 8 bases between. Per the germline V gene, CDR1 is KGHSH and CDR2 is LQKENI. The CDR3 length is 13 residues. CDR3 sequence: CASSLSGTGELFF. CDR3 nucleotide sequence: TGTGCCAGCTCACTCTCGGGGACCGGGGAGCTGTTTTTT.

The CDR3 DNA reads TGTGCCAGCAGTTTCATCGGCTACGAGCAGTACTTC. It yields the protein CASSFIGYEQYF. The genes are TRBV28 and TRBJ2-7, with D unclear. V lost 3 bases and J lost 3, with 6 bases in between. Germline values: CDR1 MDHEN, CDR2 SYDVKM. This CDR3 is 12 amino acids long.

The chain links TRBV28 to TRBJ2-7, with TRBD2 matching 14 bases. This CDR3 is 12 amino acids long. Germline CDR1 MDHEN, CDR2 SYDVKM. Unmatched junction bases numbered 1, after V lost 10 bases and J lost 5 bases. CDR3 nucleotide sequence: TGTGCCACGGGACTAGCGGGAGACGAGCAGTACTTC. It yields the protein CATGLAGDEQYF.

This clone was picked up one time. This chain uses TRBV10-1 with TRBJ2-1; perhaps TRBD2 as D (6 bases). The CDR3 contains 16 residues. Germline assignment: CDR1 WNHNN and CDR2 SYGVQD (reference sequence). V lost 4 bases, J lost 11 bases, and 24 bases lay in between. The CDR3 reads CASSGNGGMESLKQFF. The CDR3, as DNA: TGCGCCAGCAGTGGGAACGGCGGGATGGAGTCATTAAAGCAGTTCTTC.

This sequence joins TRBV6-5 and TRBJ1-1, with D perhaps TRBD1 (5 bases). V was cut by 2 bases and J by 0 bases, with 10 bases left in between. Germline V gene data show CDR1 as MNHEY and CDR2 as SVGAGI. The CDR3 covers 15 residues. This CDR3 reads CASSYGRQMNTEAFF. CDR3 sequence (DNA): TGTGCCAGCAGTTACGGTCGACAGATGAACACTGAAGCTTTCTTT.

This chain links TRBV5-6 with TRBJ1-2; unclear D gene. The germline V gene has CDR1 SGHDT and CDR2 YYEEEE. The CDR3 is made up of 13 amino acids. The germline V and J ends were trimmed by 9 bases and 1 base, with 13 bases remaining between them. The CDR3 nucleotides read TGTGCCAAGCACTGGGCAGTTAACTATGGCTACACCTTC. Protein sequence: CAKHWAVNYGYTF.

This clone was seen just once. V and J are TRBV5-5 and TRBJ1-2; the match to TRBD1 covers 7 bases. The J segment lost 8 bases and the V segment lost 4 bases, leaving 11 bases of the junction unmatched. Per the germline V gene, CDR1 is SGHKS and CDR2 is YYEKEE (reference sequence). The CDR3 runs 14 residues. CDR3 coding DNA: TGTGCCAGCAGCCGACCGGGACAGTCTCTCGGCTACACCTTC. It specifies CASSRPGQSLGYTF.

The chain employs TRBV4-1 and TRBJ2-5, with TRBD2 matching 9 bases. CDR1 and CDR2 (germline): MGHRA, YSYEKL. There are 17 residues in the CDR3. Trimming removed 1 base from V and 5 bases from J; junction bases left unmatched: 11. The DNA for the CDR3 is TGCGCCAGCAGCCAAGTACCAGCGGGAGGCCCCAGGGAGACCCAGTACTTC. This gives the protein CASSQVPAGGPRETQYF.

The chain employs TRBV28 and TRBJ1-4, with a tentative D call TRBD1 (6 bases). Trimming left V 4 bases short and J 7 bases short, with 10 bases between. Germline-derived CDR1 and CDR2 are MDHEN and SYDVKM. This CDR3 spans 13 amino acids. CDR3 residues: CASSSTGTEKLFF. CDR3 DNA: TGTGCCAGCAGTTCCACAGGGACTGAAAAACTGTTTTTT.

The chain's CDR3 is CASSYYLGTSQQYF. CDR3 DNA: TGTGCCAGCAGCTACTACCTCGGGACTAGTCAGCAGTACTTC. The rearrangement uses TRBV2 and TRBJ2-7, with 8 nucleotides matching TRBD2. The J segment lost 8 bases and the V segment lost 6 bases, leaving 12 bases of the junction unmatched. The germline gives CDR1 SNHLY, CDR2 FYNNEI. The CDR3 runs to 14 residues.

V usage is TRBV18 and J usage is TRBJ2-1; TRBD2 aligns across 8 bases. The V gene end was trimmed by 0 bases and the J gene end by 7 bases; junction bases not matched to a gene: 5. This CDR3 is 15 amino acids long. CDR1 and CDR2 (germline): KGHSH, LQKENI. In DNA, the CDR3 is TGTGCCAGCTCACCACCAGGTGCGGGAGGAAATGAGCAGTTCTTC. Translation gives CASSPPGAGGNEQFF. Full variable domain (remainder filled in from reference TRBV18 and TRBJ2-1): NAGVMQNPRHLVRRRGQEARLRCSPMKGHSHVYWYRQLPEEGLKFMVYLQKENIIDESGMPKERFSAEFPKEGPSILRIQQVVRGDSAAYFCASSPPGAGGNEQFFGPGTRLTVL.

V and J are TRBV4-1 and TRBJ2-7; 9 bases line up with TRBD2. J lost 6 bases, V lost 4 bases, and 7 bases had no gene match. The germline V gene has CDR1 MGHRA and CDR2 YSYEKL. This CDR3 has 14 amino acids. CDR3 protein: CASSPSGKLREQYF. DNA for the CDR3: TGCGCCAGCAGCCCTAGCGGGAAGTTGCGCGAGCAGTACTTC.

The chain carries TRBV5-6 and TRBJ2-3, with 13 positions matching TRBD2. This CDR3 region has 17 residues. In germline, CDR1 is SGHDT, CDR2 YYEEEE. After removal of 4 bases from V and 2 bases from J, the junction contained 7 bases not matched to a gene. The DNA of the CDR3 is TGTGCCAGCAGCCCGCCCGGACTAGCGGGAGCCACAGATACGCAGTATTTT. This encodes CASSPPGLAGATDTQYF.

As concerns this clone: At one boundary the junction diverges from the germline segment, which might be a read error. The V gene is TRBV7-9, the J gene TRBJ2-7, with D possibly being TRBD2 (6 bases). This CDR3 has 11 amino acids. Germline lookup yields CDR1 SEHNR and CDR2 FQNEAQ (reference sequence). CDR3 bases: TGTGCCAGCAGCCCCTACCTCGGAGGGCACTTC. It translates to CASSPYLGGHF.

The chain carries TRBV9 and TRBJ2-5; a weak D match, TRBD2 (6 bases). V lost 2 bases and J 1 base, leaving 15 bases between the germline ends. CDR1 and CDR2 from the germline V gene are SGDLS and YYNGEE. This CDR3 is 16 amino acids long. DNA for the CDR3: TGTGCCAGCAGCGTGGGCACCGGGACTGGCCAAGAGACCCAGTACTTC. It is translated as CASSVGTGTGQETQYF.

This clone was counted a few times. V gene TRBV19 combines with J gene TRBJ2-7, with 8 bases fitting TRBD1. Losses at the gene ends were 5 bases for V and 3 bases for J; bases not matched to a gene: 9. Germline lookup yields CDR1 LNHDA and CDR2 SQIVND (reference sequence). This CDR3 has 15 amino acids. CDR3 protein: CASSDHPGQVYEQYF. DNA for the CDR3: TGTGCCAGTAGTGATCATCCGGGACAGGTCTACGAGCAGTACTTC.

This sequence joins TRBV5-6 and TRBJ2-3; 8 nucleotides line up with TRBD2. CDR1 is SGHDT and CDR2 is YYEEEE in the germline V gene. The CDR3 covers 15 residues. The V segment lost 2 bases and the J segment 2 bases; nucleotides outside the gene matches: 4. CDR3 loop: CASSLGAGATDTQYF. In DNA form, the CDR3 reads TGTGCCAGCAGCTTAGGAGCGGGGGCCACAGATACGCAGTATTTT.

This clone has only one observation. The chain carries TRBV9 and TRBJ2-2; weak D call: TRBD1 (6 bases). With 3 bases removed from V and 9 bases from J, the gap between germline ends came to 9 bases. The CDR3 runs 12 residues. CDR1 is SGDLS and CDR2 is YYNGEE in the germline V gene. CDR3 amino acids: CASSDRDRELFF. The CDR3 nucleotides are TGTGCCAGCAGCGACCGGGACAGGGAGCTGTTTTTT. Full variable domain (remainder filled in from reference TRBV9 and TRBJ2-2): DSGVTQTPKHLITATGQRVTLRCSPRSGDLSVYWYQQSLDQGLQFLIQYYNGEERAKGNILERFSAQQFPDLHSELNLSSLELGDSALYFCASSDRDRELFFGEGSRLTVL.

This rearrangement joins TRBV6-5 to TRBJ1-1; no clear D gene. V shed 0 bases and J shed 7 bases, with 9 bases lying between them. The CDR3 runs to 13 residues. CDR1 MNHEY and CDR2 SVGAGI come from the germline V gene. CDR3 residues: CASSYSSTGEAFF. CDR3 in DNA: TGTGCCAGCAGTTACTCGAGTACGGGTGAAGCTTTCTTT.

The chain is built from TRBV19 and TRBJ1-5; weak D call: TRBD1 (6 bases). This CDR3 has 15 amino acids. Trimming took 7 bases from V and 0 from J, leaving 13 bases between them. Germline CDR1 reads LNHDA; CDR2 reads SQIVND (reference sequence). CDR3 bases: TGTGCCAGTATTTGGACAGCGGATAGCAATCAGCCCCAGCATTTT. Amino acids: CASIWTADSNQPQHF.

This chain joins TRBV5-1 and TRBJ1-1; TRBD1 aligns across 7 bases. This CDR3 has 16 amino acids. CDR1 and CDR2 from the germline V gene are SGHRS and YFSETQ. V was clipped by 2 bases and J by 5 bases; unmatched bases: 12. The chain's CDR3 is CASSFNGQAGRTEAFF. CDR3 DNA sequence: TGCGCCAGCAGCTTTAATGGACAGGCTGGTAGAACTGAAGCTTTCTTT.